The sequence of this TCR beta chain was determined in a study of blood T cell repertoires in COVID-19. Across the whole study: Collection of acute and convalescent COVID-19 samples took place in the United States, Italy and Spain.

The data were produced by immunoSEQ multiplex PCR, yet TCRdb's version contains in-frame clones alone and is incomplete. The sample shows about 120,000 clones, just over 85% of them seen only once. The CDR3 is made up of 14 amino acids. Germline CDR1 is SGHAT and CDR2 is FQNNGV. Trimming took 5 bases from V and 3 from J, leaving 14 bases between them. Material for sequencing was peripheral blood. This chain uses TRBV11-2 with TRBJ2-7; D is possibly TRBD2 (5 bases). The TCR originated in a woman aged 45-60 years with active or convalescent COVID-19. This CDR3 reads CASSPVLEGYEQYF. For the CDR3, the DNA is TGTGCCAGCAGCCCTGTTTTAGAGGGCTACGAGCAGTACTTC.